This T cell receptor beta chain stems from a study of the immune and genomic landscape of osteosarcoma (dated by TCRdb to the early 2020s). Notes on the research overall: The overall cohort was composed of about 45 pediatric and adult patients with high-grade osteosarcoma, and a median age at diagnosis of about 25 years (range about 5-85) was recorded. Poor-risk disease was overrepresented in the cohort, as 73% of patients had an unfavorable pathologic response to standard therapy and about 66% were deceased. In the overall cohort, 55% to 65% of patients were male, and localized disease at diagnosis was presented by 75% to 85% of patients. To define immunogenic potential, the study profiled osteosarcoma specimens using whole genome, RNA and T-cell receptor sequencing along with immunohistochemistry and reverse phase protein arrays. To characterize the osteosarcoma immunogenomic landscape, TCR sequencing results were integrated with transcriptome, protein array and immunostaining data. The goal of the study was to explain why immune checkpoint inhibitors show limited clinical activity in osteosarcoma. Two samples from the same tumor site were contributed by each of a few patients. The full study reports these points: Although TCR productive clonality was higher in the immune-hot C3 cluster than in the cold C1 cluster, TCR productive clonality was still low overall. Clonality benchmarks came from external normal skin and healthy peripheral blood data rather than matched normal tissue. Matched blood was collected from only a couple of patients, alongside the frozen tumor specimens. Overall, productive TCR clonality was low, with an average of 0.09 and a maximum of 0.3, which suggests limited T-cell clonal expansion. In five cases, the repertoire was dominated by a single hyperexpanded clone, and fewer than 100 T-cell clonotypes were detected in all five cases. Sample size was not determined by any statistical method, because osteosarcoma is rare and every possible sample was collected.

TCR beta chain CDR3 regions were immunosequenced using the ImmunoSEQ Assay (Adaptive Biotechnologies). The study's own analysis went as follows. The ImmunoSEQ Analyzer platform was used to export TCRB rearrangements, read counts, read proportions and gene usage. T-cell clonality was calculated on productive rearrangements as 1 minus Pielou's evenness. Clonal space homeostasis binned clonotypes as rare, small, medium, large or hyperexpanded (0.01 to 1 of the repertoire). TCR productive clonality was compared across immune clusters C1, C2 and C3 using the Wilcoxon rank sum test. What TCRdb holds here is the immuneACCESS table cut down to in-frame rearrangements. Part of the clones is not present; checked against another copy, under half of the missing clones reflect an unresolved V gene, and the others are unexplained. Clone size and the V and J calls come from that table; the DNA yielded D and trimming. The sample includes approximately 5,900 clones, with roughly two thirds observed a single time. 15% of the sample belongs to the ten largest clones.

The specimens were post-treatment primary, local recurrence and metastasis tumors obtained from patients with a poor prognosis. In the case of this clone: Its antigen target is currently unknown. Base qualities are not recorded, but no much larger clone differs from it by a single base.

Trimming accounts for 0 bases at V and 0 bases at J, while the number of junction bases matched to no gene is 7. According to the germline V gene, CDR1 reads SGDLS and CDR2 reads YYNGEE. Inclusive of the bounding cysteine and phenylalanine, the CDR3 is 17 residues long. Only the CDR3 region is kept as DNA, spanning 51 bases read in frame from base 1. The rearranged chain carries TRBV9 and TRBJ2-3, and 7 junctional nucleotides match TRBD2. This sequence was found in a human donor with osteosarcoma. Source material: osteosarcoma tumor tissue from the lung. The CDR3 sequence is CASSVEGGAPSTDTQYF. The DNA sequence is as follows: TGTGCCAGCAGCGTAGAGGGAGGGGCCCCCAGCACAGATACGCAGTATTTT.